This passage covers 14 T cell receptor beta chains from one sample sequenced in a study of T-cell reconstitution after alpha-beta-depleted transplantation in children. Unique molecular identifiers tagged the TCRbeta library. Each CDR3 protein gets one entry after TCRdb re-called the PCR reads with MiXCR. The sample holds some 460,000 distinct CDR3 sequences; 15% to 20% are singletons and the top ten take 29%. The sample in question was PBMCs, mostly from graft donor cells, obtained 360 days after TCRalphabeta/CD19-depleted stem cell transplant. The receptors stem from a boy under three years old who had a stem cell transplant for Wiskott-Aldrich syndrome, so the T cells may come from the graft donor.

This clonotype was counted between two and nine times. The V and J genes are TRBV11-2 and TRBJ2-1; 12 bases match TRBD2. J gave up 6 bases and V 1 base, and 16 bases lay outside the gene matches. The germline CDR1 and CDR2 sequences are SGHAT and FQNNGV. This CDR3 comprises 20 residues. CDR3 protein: CASSLGGLAGFVRRVNEQFF. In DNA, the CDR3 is TGTGCCAGCAGCTTAGGGGGACTAGCGGGCTTCGTGAGGCGTGTCAATGAGCAGTTCTTC.

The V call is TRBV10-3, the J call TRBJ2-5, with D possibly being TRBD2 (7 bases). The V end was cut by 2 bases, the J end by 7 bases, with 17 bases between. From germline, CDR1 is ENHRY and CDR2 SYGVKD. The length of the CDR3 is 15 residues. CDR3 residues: CAISEGGGPYGTQYF. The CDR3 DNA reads TGTGCCATCAGTGAGGGGGGGGGCCCATATGGGACCCAGTACTTC.

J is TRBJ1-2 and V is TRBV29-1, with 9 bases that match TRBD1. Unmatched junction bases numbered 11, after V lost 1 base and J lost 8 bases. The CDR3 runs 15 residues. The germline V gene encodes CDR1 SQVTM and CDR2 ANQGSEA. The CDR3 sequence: CSVEVPHRTGVGYTF. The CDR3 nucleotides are TGCAGCGTTGAAGTTCCACACAGGACAGGGGTCGGCTACACCTTC.

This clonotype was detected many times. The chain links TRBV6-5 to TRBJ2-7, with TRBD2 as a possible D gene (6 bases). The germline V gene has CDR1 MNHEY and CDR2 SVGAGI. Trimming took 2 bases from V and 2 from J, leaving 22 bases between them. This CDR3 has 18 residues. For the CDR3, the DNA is TGTGCCAGCAGTTACACGAGTCTAGAGGGGAGGAAAGCCTACGAGCAGTACTTC. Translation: CASSYTSLEGRKAYEQYF.

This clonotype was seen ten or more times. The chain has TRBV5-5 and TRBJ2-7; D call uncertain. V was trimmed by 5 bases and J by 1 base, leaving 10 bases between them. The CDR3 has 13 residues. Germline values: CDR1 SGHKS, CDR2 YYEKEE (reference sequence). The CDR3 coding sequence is TGTGCCAGCAGAACGGTTGGGTCCTACGAGCAGTACTTC. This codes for CASRTVGSYEQYF.

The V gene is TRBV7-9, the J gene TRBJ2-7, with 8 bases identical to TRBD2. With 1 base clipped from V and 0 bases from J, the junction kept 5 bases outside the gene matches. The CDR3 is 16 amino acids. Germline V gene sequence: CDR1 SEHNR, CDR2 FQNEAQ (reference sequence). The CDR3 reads CASSLVGSGDSYEQYF. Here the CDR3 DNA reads TGTGCCAGCAGCTTAGTCGGTAGCGGGGACTCCTACGAGCAGTACTTC.

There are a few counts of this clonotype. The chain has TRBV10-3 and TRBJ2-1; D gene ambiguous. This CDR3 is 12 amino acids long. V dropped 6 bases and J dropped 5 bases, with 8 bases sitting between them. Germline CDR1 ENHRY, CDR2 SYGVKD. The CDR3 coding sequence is TGTGCCATCAGCCGCCCGGACAATGAGCAGTTCTTC. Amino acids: CAISRPDNEQFF.

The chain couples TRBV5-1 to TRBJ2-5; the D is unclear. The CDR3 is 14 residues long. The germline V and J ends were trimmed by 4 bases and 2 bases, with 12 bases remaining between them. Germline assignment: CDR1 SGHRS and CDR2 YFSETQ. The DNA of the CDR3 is TGCGCCAGCAGCCCCTCGGCCGTTCAAGAGACCCAGTACTTC. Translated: CASSPSAVQETQYF.

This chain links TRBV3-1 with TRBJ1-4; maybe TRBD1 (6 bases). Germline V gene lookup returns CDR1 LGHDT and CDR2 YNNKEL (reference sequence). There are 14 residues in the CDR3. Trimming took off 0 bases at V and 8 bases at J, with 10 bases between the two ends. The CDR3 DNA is TGTGCCAGCAGCCAAGATTTGGGGGCGGAAAAACTGTTTTTT. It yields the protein CASSQDLGAEKLFF.

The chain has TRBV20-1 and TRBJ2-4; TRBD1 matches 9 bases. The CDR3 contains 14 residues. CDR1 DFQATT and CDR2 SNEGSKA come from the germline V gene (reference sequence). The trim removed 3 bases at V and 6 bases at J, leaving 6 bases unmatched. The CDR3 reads CSASRPGQGNIQYF. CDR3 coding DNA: TGCAGTGCTAGCCGACCGGGACAGGGAAACATTCAGTACTTC.

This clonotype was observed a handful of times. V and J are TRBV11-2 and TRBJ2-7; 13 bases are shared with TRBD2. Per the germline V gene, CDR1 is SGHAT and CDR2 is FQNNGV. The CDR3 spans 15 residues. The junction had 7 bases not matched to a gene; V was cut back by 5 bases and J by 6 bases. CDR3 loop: CASSETSGGFGEQYF. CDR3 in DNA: TGTGCCAGCAGCGAGACTAGCGGGGGGTTTGGCGAGCAGTACTTC.

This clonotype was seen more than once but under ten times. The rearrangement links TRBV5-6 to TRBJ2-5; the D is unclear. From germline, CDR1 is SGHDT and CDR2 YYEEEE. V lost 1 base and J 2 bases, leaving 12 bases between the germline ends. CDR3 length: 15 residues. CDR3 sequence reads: CASSLIYRPQETQYF. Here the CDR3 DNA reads TGTGCCAGCAGCTTGATCTACAGACCACAAGAGACCCAGTACTTC.

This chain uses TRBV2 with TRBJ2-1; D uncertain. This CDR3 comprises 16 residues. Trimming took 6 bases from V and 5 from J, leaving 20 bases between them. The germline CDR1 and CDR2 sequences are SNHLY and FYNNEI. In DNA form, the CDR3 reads TGTGCCAGCAGGGTTTCGGATTTCCCGGCACACAATGAGCAGTTCTTC. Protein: CASRVSDFPAHNEQFF.

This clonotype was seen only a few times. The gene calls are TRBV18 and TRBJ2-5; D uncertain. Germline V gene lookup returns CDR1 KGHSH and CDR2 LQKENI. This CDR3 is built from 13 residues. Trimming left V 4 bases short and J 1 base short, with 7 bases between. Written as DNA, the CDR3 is TGTGCCAGCTCACGCGACCCCCAAGAGACCCAGTACTTC. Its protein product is CASSRDPQETQYF.